This T cell receptor beta chain was recovered during a study of early T cells in non-severe SARS-CoV-2 infection. Across the whole study: Sequencing was performed on bulk RNA from unsorted whole blood, leaving chains unpaired. The study, taken as a whole, reports: Private and CD4 specificities were missed by VDJdb matching, which favored anti-spike CD8 responses.

This clonotype was counted ten times or more. The target antigen is unknown. Molecules of cDNA were individually given unique molecular identifiers that were attached to them. From the 5' RACE reads, TCRdb called clonotypes with MiXCR, one entry per CDR3 protein. In the table there are tens of thousands of distinct CDR3 sequences, approximately 4.8% of which are singletons. The germline V gene encodes CDR1 MNHEY and CDR2 SMNVEV (reference sequence). The CDR3 has 13 amino acids. Trimming took 3 bases from V and 1 from J, leaving 6 bases between them. Sample: whole blood. The gene calls are TRBV27 and TRBJ1-2; unclear D gene. The sequence came from an adult who was a healthcare worker with PCR-confirmed SARS-CoV-2 infection or an uninfected control (not recorded which). CDR3: CASSLTFNYGYTF. DNA for the CDR3: TGTGCCAGCAGTTTGACGTTTAACTATGGCTACACCTTC.